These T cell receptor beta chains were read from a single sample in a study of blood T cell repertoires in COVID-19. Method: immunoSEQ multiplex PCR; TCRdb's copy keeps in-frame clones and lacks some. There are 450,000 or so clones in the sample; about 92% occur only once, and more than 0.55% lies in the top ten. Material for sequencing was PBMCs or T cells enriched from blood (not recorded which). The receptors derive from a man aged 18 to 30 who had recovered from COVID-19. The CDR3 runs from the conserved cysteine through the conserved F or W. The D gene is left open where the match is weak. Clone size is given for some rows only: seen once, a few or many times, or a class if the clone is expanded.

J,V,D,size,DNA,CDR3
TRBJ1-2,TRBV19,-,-,TGTGCCAGTAGCTCGGCGGGTCTCGACTATGGCTACACCTTC,CASSSAGLDYGYTF
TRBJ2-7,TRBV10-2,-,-,TGCGCCAGCAGTGAGTCTCAGGGTGGGGCCTACGAGCAGTACTTC,CASSESQGGAYEQYF
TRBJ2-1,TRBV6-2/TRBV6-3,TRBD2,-,TGTGCCAGCAGCCGCGGGAGAATCGATGAGCAGTTCTTC,CASSRGRIDEQFF
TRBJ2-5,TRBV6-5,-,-,TGTGCCAGCAGTCGGACAGTTCAAGAGACCCAGTACTTC,CASSRTVQETQYF
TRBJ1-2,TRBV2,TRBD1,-,TGTGCCAGCAGTGGGGATGGGACAGGAGGATATGGCTACACCTTC,CASSGDGTGGYGYTF
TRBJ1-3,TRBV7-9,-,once,TGTGCCAGCAGCGGGAGGGGTACATTCTCTGGAAACACCATATATTTT,CASSGRGTFSGNTIYF
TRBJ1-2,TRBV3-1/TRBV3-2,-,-,TGTGCCAGCAGCCAAGGACAGGATGGCGGCTACACCTTC,CASSQGQDGGYTF
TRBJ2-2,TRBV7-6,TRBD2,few,TGTGCCAGCAGCTCAGCGGGAGGGACCGGGGAGCTGTTTTTT,CASSSAGGTGELFF
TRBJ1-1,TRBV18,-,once,TGTGCCAGCTCACTATATGGCGAGGATGGTACTGAAGCTTTCTTT,CASSLYGEDGTEAFF
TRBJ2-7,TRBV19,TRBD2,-,TGTGCCAGTAGTATAGATCTTAGTCTAGCGGGAGCCTACGAGCAGTACTTC,CASSIDLSLAGAYEQYF
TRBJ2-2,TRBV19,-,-,TGTGCCAGTAGTATAGAAGGGGGATCCGGGGAGCTGTTTTTT,CASSIEGGSGELFF
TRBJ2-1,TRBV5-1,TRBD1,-,TGCGCCAGCAGGAGACAGGGGGCCAACAATGAGCAGTTCTTC,CASRRQGANNEQFF
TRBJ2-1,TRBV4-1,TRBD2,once,TGCGCCACTAAAGCTGGACTAGGCGTCCGGGATGAGCAGTTCTTC,CATKAGLGVRDEQFF
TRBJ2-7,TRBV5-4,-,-,TGTGCCAGCAGCCCCGACAGGCGGTCCGAGCAGTACTTC,CASSPDRRSEQYF
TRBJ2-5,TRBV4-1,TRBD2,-,TGCGCCAGCAGCCAAGGAACTAGCGGGGGAACGGGAGAGACCCAGTACTTC,CASSQGTSGGTGETQYF
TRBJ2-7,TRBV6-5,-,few,TGTGCCAGCAGTTACCGGAGCGGAGGCTACGAGCAGTACTTC,CASSYRSGGYEQYF
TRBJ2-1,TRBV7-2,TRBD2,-,TGTGCCAGCAGCGGACTAGCGGGAGCTGGTGAGCAGTTCTTC,CASSGLAGAGEQFF
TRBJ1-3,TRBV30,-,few,TGTGCCTGGAGTGTTCTACAGCCAGGAAACACCATATATTTT,CAWSVLQPGNTIYF
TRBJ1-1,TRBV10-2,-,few,TGCGCCAGCAGTGAGCAGGGGTGGAACACTGAAGCTTTCTTT,CASSEQGWNTEAFF
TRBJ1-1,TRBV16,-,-,TGTGCCAGCAGCTATCTCACAGGGCTGAGCACTGAAGCTTTCTTT,CASSYLTGLSTEAFF
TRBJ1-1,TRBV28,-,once,TGTGCCAGCAGTCCTTCAAGAGGCTTGAACACTGAAGCTTTCTTT,CASSPSRGLNTEAFF
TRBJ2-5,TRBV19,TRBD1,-,TGTGCCAGTAGTCCCGACAGGGAAGAGACCCAGTACTTC,CASSPDREETQYF
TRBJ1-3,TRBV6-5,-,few,TGTGCCAGCCAAGTGGGGGCTCTCTCTGGAAACACCATATATTTT,CASQVGALSGNTIYF
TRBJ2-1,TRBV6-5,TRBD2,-,TGTGCCAGCAGTTTCCTAGCGGGAGTTAATGAGCAGTTCTTC,CASSFLAGVNEQFF
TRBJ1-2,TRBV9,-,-,TGTGCCAGCAGCGTCCCCGGGAGCTACACCTTC,CASSVPGSYTF
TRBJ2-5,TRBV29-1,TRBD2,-,TGCAGCGTTGAGGGGATAGCGGGGGTGGAGACCCAGTACTTC,CSVEGIAGVETQYF
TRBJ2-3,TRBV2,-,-,TGTGCCAGCAGTGATCAGATAGCGGTGGTGGCAGATACGCAGTATTTT,CASSDQIAVVADTQYF
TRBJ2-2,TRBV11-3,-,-,TGTGCCAGCAGCTTAGATCTTCCCCGCGTCACCGGGGAGCTGTTTTTT,CASSLDLPRVTGELFF
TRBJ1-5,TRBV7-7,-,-,TGTGCCAGCAGCCGTAGGCACAGGGGCAATCAGCCCCAGCATTTT,CASSRRHRGNQPQHF
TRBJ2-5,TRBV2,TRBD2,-,TGTGCCAGCATCACTAGCGGGGGGTACCACGGAGAGACCCAGTACTTC,CASITSGGYHGETQYF
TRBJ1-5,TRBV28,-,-,TGTGCCAGCAGTTTGTTGAGTCAGCCCCAGCATTTT,CASSLLSQPQHF
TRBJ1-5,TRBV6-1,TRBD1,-,TGTGCCAGCAGTGAAGTAACAGGGGGCAATCAGCCCCAGCATTTT,CASSEVTGGNQPQHF
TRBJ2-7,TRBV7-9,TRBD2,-,TGTGCCAGCAGCTCAGCGGGGGGCTACGAGCAGTACTTC,CASSSAGGYEQYF
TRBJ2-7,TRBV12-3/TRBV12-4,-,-,TGTGCCAGCACTCACACGGGGGAGCAGTACTTC,CASTHTGEQYF
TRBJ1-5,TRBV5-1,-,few,TGCGCCAGCAGCCCGGGTGGCAATCAGCCCCAGCATTTT,CASSPGGNQPQHF
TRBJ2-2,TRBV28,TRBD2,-,TGTGCCACCTGGGGGACTAGCACGACCGGGGAGCTGTTTTTT,CATWGTSTTGELFF
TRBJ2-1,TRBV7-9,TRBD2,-,TGTGCCAGCAGCTTGAGAGCGAGCGGGGGGAGCTCCTACAATGAGCAGTTCTTC,CASSLRASGGSSYNEQFF
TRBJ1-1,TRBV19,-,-,TGTGCCAGTAGTATCTTCTCTTTGGGGGCGGCGAACACTGAAGCTTTCTTT,CASSIFSLGAANTEAFF
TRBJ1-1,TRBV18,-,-,TGTGCCAGCTCACCAAGACAGATGAACACTGAAGCTTTCTTT,CASSPRQMNTEAFF
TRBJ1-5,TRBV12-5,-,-,TGTGCTAGTGGTTTGGCCAGGACAGCCTTCAATCAGCCCCAGCATTTT,CASGLARTAFNQPQHF
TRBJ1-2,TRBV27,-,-,TGTGCCAGCAGTTTACGGGGGAATGGCTACACCTTC,CASSLRGNGYTF
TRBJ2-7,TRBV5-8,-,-,TGTGCCAGCAGTGTCGGGGTCTACGAGCAGTACTTC,CASSVGVYEQYF
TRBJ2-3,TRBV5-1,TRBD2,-,TGCGCCAGCAGCGGATCGCGGACTAGCGGGAGGGCCGATGGTTCGTGGTATTTT,CASSGSRTSGRADGSWYF
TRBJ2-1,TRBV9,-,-,TGTGCCAGCAGCGTGCTATCGAATGAGCAGTTCTTC,CASSVLSNEQFF
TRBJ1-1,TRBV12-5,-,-,TGTGCTAGTGGTCCGCCTAGGGGAATGAACACTGAAGCTTTCTTT,CASGPPRGMNTEAFF
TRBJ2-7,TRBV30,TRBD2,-,TGTGCCTGGAGTGACCCGGGAGGCGGCCGTTACGAGCAGTACTTC,CAWSDPGGGRYEQYF
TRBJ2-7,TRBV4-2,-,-,TGTGCCAGCAGCCGTACGACTATGGAGGGCTCCTACGAGCAGTACTTC,CASSRTTMEGSYEQYF
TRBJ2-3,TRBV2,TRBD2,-,TGTGCCAGCAGTTTCATCGGGGGGGCTACAGATACGCAGTATTTT,CASSFIGGATDTQYF
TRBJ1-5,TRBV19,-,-,TGTGCCAGTAGTATAGGTCTGGGGCTGGGGAGCAATCAGCCCCAGCATTTT,CASSIGLGLGSNQPQHF